This T cell receptor (beta chain) was recovered during a study of response to subunit inactivated influenza vaccine. Findings and limits, study-wide: New T cells are recruited in small numbers by each seasonal influenza vaccination, according to the authors' suggestion.

TCRdb independently ran MiXCR on the RT-PCR reads; one entry per CDR3 protein. The sample lists roughly 630,000 distinct CDR3 sequences, around 15% occurring once. As regards this clonotype: Its antigen is unidentified.

After removal of 6 bases from V and 3 bases from J, the junction contained 6 bases not matched to a gene. This CDR3 is built from 15 residues. Germline lookup yields CDR1 LNHDA and CDR2 SQIVND (reference sequence). The chain couples TRBV19 to TRBJ2-7; 12 bases are a match to TRBD2. The sequence was obtained from a man aged 50 or older who received an inactivated influenza vaccine. The specimen was PBMCs from blood, collected about 14 days before vaccination. CDR3 bases: TGTGCCAGTAGAAGGACTAGCGGGACGAACTACGAGCAGTACTTC. It is translated as CASRRTSGTNYEQYF.